This TCR beta chain comes out of a study of blood T cell repertoires in COVID-19. Measured with immunoSEQ multiplex PCR; TCRdb has only the in-frame clones, and not every one. The repertoire holds under 350,000 clones, with approximately 90% as singletons. Trimming took 2 bases from V and 5 from J; bases not matched to a gene: 2. Per the germline V gene, CDR1 is MDHEN and CDR2 is SYDVKM. This CDR3 comprises 13 residues. This chain links TRBV28 with TRBJ1-2; 7 bases align to TRBD1. Sequencing input: peripheral blood. The clonotype originates from a man aged 35 to 55 with acute or convalescent COVID-19. CDR3: CASSLGTVYGYTF. The CDR3 nucleotides read TGTGCCAGCAGTTTAGGGACAGTTTATGGCTACACCTTC.